Listed below are T cell receptor beta chains from one sample, sequenced in a study of identical twins. Each CDR3 protein is one row after TCRdb ran MiXCR on the 5' RACE reads. The data contain hundreds of thousands of distinct CDR3 sequences, over 9% of them singletons. The same sample was also studied in work on yellow fever vaccine responses in identical twins.

The sequenced material came from CD8+ T cells sorted from blood. The receptors here all came from a woman between 18 and 29 years old in good health. Both conserved end residues are part of each CDR3. D genes are given only for firm matches. Rows give clone size only sometimes, using once, few, many, or a class for an expanded clone.

>-|TRBJ2-5|-|TRBV29-1
CSVDGGRQETQYF
TGCAGCGTTGACGGGGGGCGGCAAGAGACCCAGTACTTC
>-|TRBJ2-1|-|TRBV24-1
CATSDLGGTDYNEQFF
TGTGCCACCAGTGATTTGGGAGGGACTGACTACAATGAGCAGTTCTTC
>-|TRBJ2-2|-|TRBV20-1
CSALDPNTGELFF
TGCAGTGCCCTGGACCCGAACACCGGGGAGCTGTTTTTT
>few|TRBJ2-7|-|TRBV21-1
CASSKDGVSLRYEQYF
TGTGCCAGCAGCAAAGATGGAGTTAGTCTTCGGTACGAGCAGTACTTC
>-|TRBJ2-2|TRBD1|TRBV29-1
CSATGATGELFF
TGCAGCGCGACAGGGGCCACCGGGGAGCTGTTTTTT
>-|TRBJ2-1|-|TRBV6-5
CASSYSGPLAPSYNEQFF
TGTGCCAGCAGTTACTCGGGGCCCCTAGCCCCTTCCTACAATGAGCAGTTCTTC
>few|TRBJ2-1|-|TRBV7-9
CASSNYLAPEQFF
TGTGCCAGCAGCAATTACCTAGCTCCTGAGCAGTTCTTC
>-|TRBJ2-1|TRBD2|TRBV7-6
CASSPNLAGEEFEQFF
TGTGCCAGCAGCCCAAACCTGGCGGGAGAAGAATTTGAGCAGTTCTTC
>many|TRBJ1-1|-|TRBV12-5
CASGLRSSTWGPNTEAFF
TGTGCTAGTGGTTTGCGAAGCAGTACCTGGGGCCCGAACACTGAAGCTTTCTTT
>few|TRBJ1-2|-|TRBV12-3/TRBV12-4
CASTETYGGYTF
TGTGCCAGCACCGAGACGTATGGTGGCTACACCTTC
>many|TRBJ1-2|-|TRBV12-3/TRBV12-4
CASSLEVYDGYTF
TGTGCCAGCAGTTTAGAGGTCTATGATGGCTACACCTTC
>-|TRBJ2-3|-|TRBV7-9
CASSSNRVDGEDTQYF
TGTGCCAGCAGCTCAAACAGAGTGGATGGCGAGGATACGCAGTATTTT
>-|TRBJ2-1|TRBD1|TRBV4-2
CASSQVRTGATSGANEQFF
TGTGCCAGCAGCCAAGTGAGGACAGGAGCTACTTCTGGGGCCAATGAGCAGTTCTTC
>-|TRBJ2-1|-|TRBV9
CASSVFSGGIYNEQFF
TGTGCCAGCAGCGTCTTTAGTGGGGGGATCTACAATGAGCAGTTCTTC
>few|TRBJ2-5|TRBD1|TRBV28
CASSLVTGAEETQYF
TGTGCCAGCAGTTTAGTAACAGGGGCAGAAGAGACCCAGTACTTC
>-|TRBJ1-1|-|TRBV11-2
CASSSDRNVGTEAFF
TGTGCCAGCAGCTCGGACCGTAACGTGGGCACTGAAGCTTTCTTT
>few|TRBJ2-5|-|TRBV7-3
CASSLWGEQETQYF
TGTGCCAGCAGCTTATGGGGGGAGCAAGAGACCCAGTACTTC
>many|TRBJ2-5|-|TRBV12-3/TRBV12-4
CASSPDRETQYF
TGTGCCAGCAGTCCGGATCGGGAGACCCAGTACTTC
>few|TRBJ2-1|TRBD2|TRBV3-1
CASSQVFAGVYNEQFF
TGTGCCAGCAGCCAAGTTTTTGCGGGAGTCTACAATGAGCAGTTCTTC
>-|TRBJ1-1|-|TRBV12-3/TRBV12-4
CASTERGHTEAFF
TGTGCCAGCACCGAAAGAGGGCATACTGAAGCTTTCTTT
>many|TRBJ2-1|TRBD2|TRBV12-3/TRBV12-4
CASSGTTLYNEQFF
TGTGCCAGCAGTGGGACTACCCTCTACAATGAGCAGTTCTTC
>few|TRBJ1-3|-|TRBV7-8
CASSSEGTGNTIYF
TGTGCCAGCAGCTCGGAGGGCACTGGAAACACCATATATTTT
>-|TRBJ2-2|TRBD2|TRBV6-1
CASSVAGGGTGELFF
TGTGCCAGCAGTGTAGCGGGAGGGGGGACCGGGGAGCTGTTTTTT
>many|TRBJ2-1|TRBD2|TRBV5-1
CASSGSGGSPAYNEQFF
TGCGCCAGCAGTGGTAGCGGGGGATCACCTGCATACAATGAGCAGTTCTTC
>many|TRBJ1-5|-|TRBV12-3/TRBV12-4
CASSTPGAGNQPQHF
TGTGCCAGCAGTACCCCAGGGGCGGGCAATCAGCCCCAGCATTTT
>few|TRBJ2-5|-|TRBV9
CASSVAPITSKRPILVQETQYF
TGTGCCAGCAGCGTAGCTCCGATTACTAGCAAACGGCCTATATTGGTCCAAGAGACCCAGTACTTC
>few|TRBJ2-3|TRBD1|TRBV7-9
CASSLDGQGGDTQYF
TGTGCCAGCAGCTTGGACGGACAGGGGGGAGATACGCAGTATTTT
>few|TRBJ2-1|-|TRBV9
CASSPGVAGSYNEQFF
TGTGCCAGCAGCCCAGGGGTGGCTGGGTCCTACAATGAGCAGTTCTTC
>-|TRBJ2-1|TRBD2|TRBV10-3
CAISEIGGFYNEQFF
TGTGCCATCAGTGAGATCGGGGGGTTCTACAATGAGCAGTTCTTC
>many|TRBJ1-2|-|TRBV15
CATSRDRGISYGYTF
TGTGCCACCAGCAGAGATAGAGGAATTAGTTATGGCTACACCTTC
>few|TRBJ2-1|-|TRBV2
CASSEARDSHNEQFF
TGTGCCAGCAGTGAAGCTCGGGACTCCCACAATGAGCAGTTCTTC
>few|TRBJ2-3|TRBD1|TRBV2
CASSEEGQGKMWNTQYF
TGTGCCAGCAGTGAAGAGGGACAGGGAAAAATGTGGAATACGCAGTATTTT
>few|TRBJ2-1|-|TRBV7-3
CASSVGLSNEQFF
TGTGCCAGCAGCGTGGGACTCTCAAATGAGCAGTTCTTC
>few|TRBJ1-1|TRBD1|TRBV5-1
CASSFYRDRGSNTEAFF
TGCGCCAGCAGCTTTTACCGGGACAGGGGCTCGAACACTGAAGCTTTCTTT